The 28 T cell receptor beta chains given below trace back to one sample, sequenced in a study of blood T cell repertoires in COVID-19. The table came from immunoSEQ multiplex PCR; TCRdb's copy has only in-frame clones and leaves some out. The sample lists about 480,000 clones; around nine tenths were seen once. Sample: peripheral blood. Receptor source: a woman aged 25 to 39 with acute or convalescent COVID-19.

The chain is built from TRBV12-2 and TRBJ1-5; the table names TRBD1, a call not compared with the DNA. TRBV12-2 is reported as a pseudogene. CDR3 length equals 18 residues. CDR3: CASRSLTGPMYSNQPQHF. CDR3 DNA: TGTGCAAGTCGCTCCCTGACAGGACCAATGTATAGCAATCAGCCCCAGCATTTT.

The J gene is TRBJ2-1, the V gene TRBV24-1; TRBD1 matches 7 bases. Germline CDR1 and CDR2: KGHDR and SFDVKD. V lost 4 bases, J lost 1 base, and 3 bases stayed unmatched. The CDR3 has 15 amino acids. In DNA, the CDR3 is TGTGCCACCAGTGAGGACAGGCTATCCTACAATGAGCAGTTCTTC. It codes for CATSEDRLSYNEQFF.

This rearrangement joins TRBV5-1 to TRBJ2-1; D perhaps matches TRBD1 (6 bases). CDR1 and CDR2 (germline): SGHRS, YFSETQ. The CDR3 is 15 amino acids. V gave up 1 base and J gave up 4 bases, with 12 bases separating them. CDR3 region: CASSLSGEKYNEQFF. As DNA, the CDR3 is TGCGCCAGCAGCTTGTCAGGGGAGAAATACAATGAGCAGTTCTTC.

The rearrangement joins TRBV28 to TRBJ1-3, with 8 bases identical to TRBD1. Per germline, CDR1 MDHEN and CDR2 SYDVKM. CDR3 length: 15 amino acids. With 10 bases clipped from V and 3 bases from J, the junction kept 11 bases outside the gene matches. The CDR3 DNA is TGTGCCACCCTAGGGGACAGGCCGCGTGGAAACACCATATATTTT. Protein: CATLGDRPRGNTIYF. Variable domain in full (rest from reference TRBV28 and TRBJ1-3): DVKVTQSSRYLVKRTGEKVFLECVQDMDHENMFWYRQDPGLGLRLIYFSYDVKMKEKGDIPEGYSVSREKKERFSLILESASTNQTSMYLCATLGDRPRGNTIYFGEGSWLTVV.

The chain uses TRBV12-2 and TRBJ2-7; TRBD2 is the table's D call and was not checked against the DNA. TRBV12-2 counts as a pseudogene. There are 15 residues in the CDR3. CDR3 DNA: TGTGCAAGTCGCTCAGATCCCGCGGACTCCTACGAGCAGTACTTC. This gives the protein CASRSDPADSYEQYF.

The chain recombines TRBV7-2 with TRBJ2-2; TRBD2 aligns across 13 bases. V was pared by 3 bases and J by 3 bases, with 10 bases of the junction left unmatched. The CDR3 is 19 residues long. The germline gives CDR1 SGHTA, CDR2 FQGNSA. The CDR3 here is CASSFLLAGGPRDTGELFF. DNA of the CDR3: TGTGCCAGCAGCTTCCTACTAGCGGGGGGGCCTAGGGACACCGGGGAGCTGTTTTTT.

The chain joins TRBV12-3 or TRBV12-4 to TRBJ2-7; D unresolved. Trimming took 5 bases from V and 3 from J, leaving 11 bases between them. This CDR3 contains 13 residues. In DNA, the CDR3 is TGTGCCAGCAGTCCACCCCACAGCTACGAGCAGTACTTC. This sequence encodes CASSPPHSYEQYF.

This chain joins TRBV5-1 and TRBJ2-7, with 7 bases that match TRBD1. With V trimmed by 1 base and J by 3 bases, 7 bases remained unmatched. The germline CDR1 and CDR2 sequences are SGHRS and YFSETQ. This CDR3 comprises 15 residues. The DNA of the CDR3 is TGCGCCAGCAGCTTGCTTTGGGACAGAGACTACGAGCAGTACTTC. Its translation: CASSLLWDRDYEQYF.

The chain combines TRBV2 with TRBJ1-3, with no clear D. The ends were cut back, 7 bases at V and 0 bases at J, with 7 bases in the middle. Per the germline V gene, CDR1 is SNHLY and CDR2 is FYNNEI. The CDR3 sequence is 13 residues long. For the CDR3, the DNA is TGTGCCAGCAAACAGTACTCTGGAAACACCATATATTTT. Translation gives CASKQYSGNTIYF.

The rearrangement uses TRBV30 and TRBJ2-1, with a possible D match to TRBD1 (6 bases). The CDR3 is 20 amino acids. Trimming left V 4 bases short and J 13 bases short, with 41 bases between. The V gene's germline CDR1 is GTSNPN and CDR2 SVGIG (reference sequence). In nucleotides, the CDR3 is TGTGCCTGGATTAAGCCTAAGACAGGTCCATCACCTTGGGGGAGTTCGGAACAGTTCTTC. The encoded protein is CAWIKPKTGPSPWGSSEQFF.

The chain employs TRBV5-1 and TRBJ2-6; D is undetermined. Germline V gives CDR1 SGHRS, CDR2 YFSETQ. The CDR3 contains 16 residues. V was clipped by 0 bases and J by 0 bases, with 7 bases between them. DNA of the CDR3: TGCGCCAGCAGCTTGGTTGGAGTCTCTGGGGCCAACGTCCTGACTTTC. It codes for CASSLVGVSGANVLTF.

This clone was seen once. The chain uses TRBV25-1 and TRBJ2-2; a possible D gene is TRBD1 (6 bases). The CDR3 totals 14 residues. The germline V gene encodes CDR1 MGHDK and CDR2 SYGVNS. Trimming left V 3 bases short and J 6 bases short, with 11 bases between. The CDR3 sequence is CASSDTGTAGELFF. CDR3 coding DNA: TGTGCCAGCAGTGACACAGGGACGGCCGGGGAGCTGTTTTTT.

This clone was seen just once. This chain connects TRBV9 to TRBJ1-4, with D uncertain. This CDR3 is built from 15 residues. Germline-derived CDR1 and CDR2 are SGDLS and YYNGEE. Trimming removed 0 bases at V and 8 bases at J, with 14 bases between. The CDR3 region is CASSVEVGRGEKLFF. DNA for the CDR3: TGTGCCAGCAGCGTAGAGGTGGGGAGAGGCGAAAAACTGTTTTTT.

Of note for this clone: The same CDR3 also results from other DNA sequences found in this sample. The CDR3: CASSYSPGQGNIQYF. The CDR3 DNA reads as TGTGCCAGCAGTTACTCACCCGGACAGGGAAACATTCAGTACTTC. J is TRBJ2-4 and V is TRBV6-5; 8 bases align to TRBD1. Germline V gives CDR1 MNHEY, CDR2 SVGAGI. The V and J ends lost 0 bases and 6 bases, in that order; junction bases with no gene match: 4. The CDR3 extends over 15 amino acids.

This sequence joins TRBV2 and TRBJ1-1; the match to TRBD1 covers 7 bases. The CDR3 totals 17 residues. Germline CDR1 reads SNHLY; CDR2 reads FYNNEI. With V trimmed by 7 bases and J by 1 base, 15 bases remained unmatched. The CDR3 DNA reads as TGTGCCAGCATAGGGGGAGGATTGGGACAGAAGAACACTGAAGCTTTCTTT. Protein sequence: CASIGGGLGQKNTEAFF.

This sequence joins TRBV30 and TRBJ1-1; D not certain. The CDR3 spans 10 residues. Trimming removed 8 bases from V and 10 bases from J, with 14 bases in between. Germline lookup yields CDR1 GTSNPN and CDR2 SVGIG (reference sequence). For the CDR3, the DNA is TGTGCCGTGGATAGCTCGGGAGCTTTCTTT. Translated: CAVDSSGAFF.

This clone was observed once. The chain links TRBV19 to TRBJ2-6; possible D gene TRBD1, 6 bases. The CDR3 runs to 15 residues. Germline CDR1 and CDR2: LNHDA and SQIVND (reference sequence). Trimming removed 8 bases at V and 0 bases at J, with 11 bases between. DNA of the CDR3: TGTGCCAGTCGTGGACAGCTCTCTGGGGCCAACGTCCTGACTTTC. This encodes CASRGQLSGANVLTF. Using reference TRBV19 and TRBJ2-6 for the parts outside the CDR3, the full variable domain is DGGITQSPKYLFRKEGQNVTLSCEQNLNHDAMYWYRQDPGQGLRLIYYSQIVNDFQKGDIAEGYSVSREKKESFPLTVTSAQKNPTAFYLCASRGQLSGANVLTFGAGSRLTVL.

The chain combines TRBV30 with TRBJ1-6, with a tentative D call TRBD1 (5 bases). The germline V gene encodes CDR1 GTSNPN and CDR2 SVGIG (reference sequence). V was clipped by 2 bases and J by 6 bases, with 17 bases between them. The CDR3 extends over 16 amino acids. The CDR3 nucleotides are TGTGCCTGGAGTTATCAGGGCGTAACTTCTAATTCACCCCTCCACTTT. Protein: CAWSYQGVTSNSPLHF.

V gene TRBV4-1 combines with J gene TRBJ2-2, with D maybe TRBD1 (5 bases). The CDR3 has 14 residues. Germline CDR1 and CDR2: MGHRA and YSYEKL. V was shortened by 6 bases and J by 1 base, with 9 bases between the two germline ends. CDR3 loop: CASSPGQNTGELFF. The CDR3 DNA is TGCGCCAGCAGTCCCGGACAGAACACCGGGGAGCTGTTTTTT.

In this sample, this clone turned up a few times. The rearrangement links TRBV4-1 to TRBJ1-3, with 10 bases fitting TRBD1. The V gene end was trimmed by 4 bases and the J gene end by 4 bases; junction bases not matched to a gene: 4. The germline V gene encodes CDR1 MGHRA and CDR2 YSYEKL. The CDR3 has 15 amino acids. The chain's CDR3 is CASSRDRGSGNTIYF. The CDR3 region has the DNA TGCGCCAGCAGCCGGGACAGGGGTTCCGGAAACACCATATATTTT.

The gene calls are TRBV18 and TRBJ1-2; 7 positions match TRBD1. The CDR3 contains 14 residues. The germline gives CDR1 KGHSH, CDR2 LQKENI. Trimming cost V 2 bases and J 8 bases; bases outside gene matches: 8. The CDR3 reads CASSPDYRGEGYTF. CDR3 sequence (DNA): TGTGCCAGCTCACCAGATTACAGGGGAGAGGGCTACACCTTC.

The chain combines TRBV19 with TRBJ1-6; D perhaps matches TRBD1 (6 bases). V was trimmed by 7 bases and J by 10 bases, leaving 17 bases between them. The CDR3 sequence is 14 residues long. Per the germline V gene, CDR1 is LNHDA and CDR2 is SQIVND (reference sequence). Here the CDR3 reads CASKPDSYNSPLHF. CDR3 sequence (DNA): TGTGCCAGTAAACCGGACAGTTACAACTCACCCCTCCACTTT.

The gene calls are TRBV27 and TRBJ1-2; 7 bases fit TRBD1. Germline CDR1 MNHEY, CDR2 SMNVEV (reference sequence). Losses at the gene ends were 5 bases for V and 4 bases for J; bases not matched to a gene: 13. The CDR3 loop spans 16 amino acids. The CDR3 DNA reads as TGTGCCAGCAGTGAGATGGGCAGGGGGTCTATCTATGGCTACACCTTC. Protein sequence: CASSEMGRGSIYGYTF.

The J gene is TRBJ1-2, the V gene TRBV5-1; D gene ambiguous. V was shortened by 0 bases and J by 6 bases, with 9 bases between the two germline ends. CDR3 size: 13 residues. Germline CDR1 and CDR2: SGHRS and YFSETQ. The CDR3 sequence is CASSLARTDGYTF. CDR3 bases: TGCGCCAGCAGCTTGGCCCGTACTGATGGCTACACCTTC. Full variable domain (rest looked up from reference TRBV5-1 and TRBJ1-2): KAGVTQTPRYLIKTRGQQVTLSCSPISGHRSVSWYQQTPGQGLQFLFEYFSETQRNKGNFPGRFSGRQFSNSRSEMNVSTLELGDSALYLCASSLARTDGYTFGSGTRLTVV.

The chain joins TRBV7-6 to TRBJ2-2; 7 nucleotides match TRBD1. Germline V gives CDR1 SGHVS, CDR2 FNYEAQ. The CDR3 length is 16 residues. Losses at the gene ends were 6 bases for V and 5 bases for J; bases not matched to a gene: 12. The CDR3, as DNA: TGTGCCAGCAGGGGGACCGGGACAGTTTATACCGGGGAGCTGTTTTTT. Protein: CASRGTGTVYTGELFF.

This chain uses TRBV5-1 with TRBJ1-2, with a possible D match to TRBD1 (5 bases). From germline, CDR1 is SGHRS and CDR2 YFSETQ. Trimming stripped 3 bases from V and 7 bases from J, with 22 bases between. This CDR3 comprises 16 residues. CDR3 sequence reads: CASSSTPIQGLVGYTF. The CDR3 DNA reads TGCGCCAGCAGCTCCACGCCCATCCAGGGCTTGGTTGGCTACACCTTC.

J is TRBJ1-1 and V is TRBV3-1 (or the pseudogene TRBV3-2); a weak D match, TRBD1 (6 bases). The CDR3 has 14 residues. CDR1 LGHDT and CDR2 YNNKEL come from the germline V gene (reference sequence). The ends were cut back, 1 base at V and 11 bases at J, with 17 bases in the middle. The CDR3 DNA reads TGTGCCAGCAGCCAAGTTGCGGGGGGCCTGGTGGCTTTCTTT. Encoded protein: CASSQVAGGLVAFF.

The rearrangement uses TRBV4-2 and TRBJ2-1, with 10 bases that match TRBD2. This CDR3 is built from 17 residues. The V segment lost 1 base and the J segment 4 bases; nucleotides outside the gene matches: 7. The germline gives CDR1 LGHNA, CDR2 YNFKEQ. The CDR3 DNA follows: TGTGCCAGCAGCCAAGTTTCTAGCGGGGGCTCTTACAATGAGCAGTTCTTC. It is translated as CASSQVSSGGSYNEQFF.